This T cell receptor beta chain came from a study of CD4+ T cells in melanoma (dated by TCRdb to about 2022). Some background on the complete study: The study examined neoantigen-specific CD4+ T cells in human melanoma. The paper as a whole reports these results and caveats: Neoantigen-specific CD4+ T cells in melanoma were reported to have a range of differentiation states. Neoantigen-specific CD4+ T cells were reported to be correlated with the function of CD8+ T cells, macrophages and B cells.

On this clone: What antigen it recognizes has not been identified. No base qualities exist here, and no much larger clone lies one base off it.

Libraries were constructed by the immunoSEQ multiplex PCR assay. TCRdb carries this immuneACCESS record with in-frame sequences only. Its versions omit some clonotypes, under half of them owing to an unresolved V gene in the studies checked, with the rest unexplained. The sample profile shows around 130,000 clones; nearly 95% of them were found once. The ten largest clones take up approximately 1.5% of the sample. Patients with melanoma were used as donors. The clonotype comes from a human donor with melanoma.

This receptor has the CDR3 CASSRLHTGELFF. The DNA is TGTGCCAGCAGCAGATTGCACACCGGGGAGCTGTTTTTT. This receptor chain uses TRBV7-6 and TRBJ2-2; confidence is insufficient to name the D gene. The trim is 5 bases for V and 3 bases for J, with a gap of 7 bases between the germline ends. Spanning cysteine to phenylalanine, the CDR3 consists of 13 amino acids. Only the CDR3 DNA stays, 39 bases, in frame from base 1. Via the germline V gene, CDR1 is SGHVS and CDR2 FNYEAQ.